Listed below are T cell receptor beta chains from one sample, sequenced in a study of T cell responses to AZD1222 COVID-19 vaccine. Clones were sequenced by immunoSEQ multiplex PCR, and TCRdb holds only the in-frame ones, with some missing. Among 120,000 or so clones listed, 88% were seen once. The material was peripheral blood, obtained 28 days after the second AZD1222 dose. The receptors were sampled from an adult who received the AZD1222 COVID-19 vaccine. Each CDR3 is given with its conserved first and last residue. A D gene is named only where the DNA matches it firmly. Clone size is given for some rows only: seen once, a few or many times, or a class if the clone is expanded.

. | 13 | TRBJ1-1 | TRBV28 | TRBD1 | TGTGCCAGCAGTTTAGGTCAGGGGGCAGGGGCTTTCTTT | CASSLGQGAGAFF
. | 16 | TRBJ2-2 | TRBV24-1 | . | TGTGCCACCAGTGACGATCTTAAGGGTGCCACCGGGGAGCTGTTTTTT | CATSDDLKGATGELFF
. | 13 | TRBJ2-2 | TRBV7-3 | . | TGTGCCAGCAGCTTTCGTGAGACCGGGGAGCTGTTTTTT | CASSFRETGELFF
once | 14 | TRBJ2-5 | TRBV11-3 | TRBD2 | TGTGCCAGCAGCTTGGGCGGGGGAGAAGAGACCCAGTACTTC | CASSLGGGEETQYF
. | 16 | TRBJ1-6 | TRBV7-2 | . | TGTGCCAGCAGCCTGAGGGCGGGGGATAATAATTCACCCCTCCACTTT | CASSLRAGDNNSPLHF
once | 15 | TRBJ1-2 | TRBV6-6 | . | TGTGCCAGCAGTTCGACAGGCCCCCCCTACTATGGCTACACCTTC | CASSSTGPPYYGYTF
. | 14 | TRBJ2-1 | TRBV27 | TRBD1 | TGTGCCAGCATGGCCGGGACAGGGTACAATGAGCAGTTCTTC | CASMAGTGYNEQFF
. | 11 | TRBJ2-7 | TRBV28 | . | TGTGCCAGCAGTCCCACCGGCGAGCAGTACTTC | CASSPTGEQYF
once | 11 | TRBJ2-4 | TRBV5-4 | . | TGTGCCAGCAGCTTGGTTAACATTCAGTACTTC | CASSLVNIQYF
. | 15 | TRBJ1-4 | TRBV7-7 | . | TGTGCCAGCAGCCGGTCGGTGATGGCAAATGAAAAACTGTTTTTT | CASSRSVMANEKLFF
. | 16 | TRBJ2-5 | TRBV4-2 | TRBD1 | TGTGCCAGCAGCCCCAAGGGGGCGGGTGAGGCGTTCACCCAGTACTTC | CASSPKGAGEAFTQYF
. | 15 | TRBJ1-5 | TRBV28 | TRBD1 | TGTGCCAGCACCCTTGGACAGGGGATGAATCAGCCCCAGCATTTT | CASTLGQGMNQPQHF
. | 15 | TRBJ2-2 | TRBV5-6 | TRBD1 | TGTGCCAGCAGCTTTTATGGGACAGTTGCCGGGGAGCTGTTTTTT | CASSFYGTVAGELFF
. | 14 | TRBJ1-5 | TRBV6-5 | . | TGTGCCAGCAGTAACAGGGCGAGCAATCAGCCCCAGCATTTT | CASSNRASNQPQHF
few | 16 | TRBJ2-2 | TRBV19 | TRBD2 | TGTGCCAGTGTCGATCTTCGAGCGGGGTGGGCCGGGGAGCTGTTTTTT | CASVDLRAGWAGELFF
. | 15 | TRBJ1-4 | TRBV4-2 | . | TGTGCCAGCAGCCAAGATGGGGGGACAACCGAAAAACTGTTTTTT | CASSQDGGTTEKLFF
. | 16 | TRBJ2-2 | TRBV3-1/TRBV3-2 | . | TGTGCCAGCAGCCAAGCATACCGGGTTAACACCGGGGAGCTGTTTTTT | CASSQAYRVNTGELFF
. | 16 | TRBJ1-1 | TRBV2 | . | TGTGCCAGCAGTGAAGCAGGTACGGGGGTAGGGACTGAAGCTTTCTTT | CASSEAGTGVGTEAFF
. | 13 | TRBJ2-2 | TRBV6-4 | TRBD2 | TGTGCCAGCGGGACTAGCGGGGCCGGGGAGCTGTTTTTT | CASGTSGAGELFF
. | 13 | TRBJ1-2 | TRBV25-1 | . | TGTGCCAGCACAGGGCTTTCTTACTATGGCTACACCTTC | CASTGLSYYGYTF
few | 15 | TRBJ2-2 | TRBV19 | . | TGTGCCAGTAACCGGGACTTCGCGAACACCGGGGAGCTGTTTTTT | CASNRDFANTGELFF
. | 15 | TRBJ2-3 | TRBV6-5 | TRBD2 | TGTGCCAGCAGTTCCCGCGGGGGGAGCACAGATACGCAGTATTTT | CASSSRGGSTDTQYF
. | 15 | TRBJ1-1 | TRBV5-6 | . | TGTGCCAGCAGCTTGCTGCCAGGGGATGACACTGAAGCTTTCTTT | CASSLLPGDDTEAFF
. | 14 | TRBJ2-2 | TRBV7-3 | . | TGTGCCAGCAGCGGGGGCCCCAACACCGGGGAGCTGTTTTTT | CASSGGPNTGELFF
once | 13 | TRBJ1-3 | TRBV12-3/TRBV12-4 | . | TGTGCCAGCAGTTTGCAGCTCGGAAACACCATATATTTT | CASSLQLGNTIYF
. | 16 | TRBJ1-6 | TRBV27 | TRBD1 | TGTGCCAGCAGCAGGGACAGGGGCTACTATAATTCACCCCTCCACTTT | CASSRDRGYYNSPLHF
. | 13 | TRBJ1-2 | TRBV2 | TRBD1 | TGTGCCAGCAGGGGGGACAGGCTCTATGGCTACACCTTC | CASRGDRLYGYTF
. | 12 | TRBJ2-1 | TRBV3-1/TRBV3-2 | . | TGTGCCAGCAGCTCCCCCCCTTGTGAGCAGTTCTTC | CASSSPPCEQFF
. | 14 | TRBJ1-1 | TRBV9 | TRBD1 | TGTGCCAGCAGCCCCGGGGACAGGTACACTGAAGCTTTCTTT | CASSPGDRYTEAFF
. | 15 | TRBJ1-2 | TRBV2 | TRBD1 | TGTGCCAGCAGTGCGGGACAGGGGGCCAACTATGGCTACACCTTC | CASSAGQGANYGYTF
. | 14 | TRBJ1-2 | TRBV5-5 | TRBD1 | TGTGCCAGCAGCTCGAACCCGGGACAGGGGTTCTTCACCTTC | CASSSNPGQGFFTF
. | 14 | TRBJ2-7 | TRBV28 | . | TGTGCCAGCAGTTTAATAGGAACCCTCTACGAGCAGTACTTC | CASSLIGTLYEQYF
. | 18 | TRBJ2-5 | TRBV28 | . | TGTGCCAGCAGTTTCGGGGCAGGGGCGATTATGTACCAAGAGACCCAGTACTTC | CASSFGAGAIMYQETQYF
. | 13 | TRBJ2-7 | TRBV12-3/TRBV12-4 | TRBD2 | TGTGCCAGCAGTAGCGGGACTGCCTACGAGCAGTACTTC | CASSSGTAYEQYF
. | 15 | TRBJ2-3 | TRBV9 | . | TGTGCCAGCAGCGTAGGGTCCCTAGCTACAGATACGCAGTATTTT | CASSVGSLATDTQYF
. | 15 | TRBJ2-3 | TRBV28 | . | TGTGCCAGCAGTTTAGGAGGGGCGCGTTCAGATACGCAGTATTTT | CASSLGGARSDTQYF
. | 17 | TRBJ1-1 | TRBV7-8 | . | TGTGCCAGCAGCCCCCGGGCTCACCTCCGGTTGAGCACTGAAGCTTTCTTT | CASSPRAHLRLSTEAFF
. | 18 | TRBJ1-6 | TRBV7-9 | TRBD1 | TGTGCCAGCAGCAAGGGGGCCAGGGGGAGCTCCTATAATTCACCCCTCCACTTT | CASSKGARGSSYNSPLHF
. | 16 | TRBJ2-2 | TRBV27 | . | TGTGCCAGCAGCCCACCTCAGGGTGTGAACACCGGGGAGCTGTTTTTT | CASSPPQGVNTGELFF
. | 13 | TRBJ1-5 | TRBV29-1 | . | TGCAGCGTCGCCGACCGAAGGGGTCAGCCCCAGCATTTT | CSVADRRGQPQHF
. | 13 | TRBJ2-3 | TRBV2 | . | TGTGCCAGCAGTGCCGGACCCACAGATACGCAGTATTTT | CASSAGPTDTQYF
. | 16 | TRBJ1-2 | TRBV25-1 | TRBD1 | TGTGCCAGCAGTGAAGGTACAGGGGGAATTTGGCGTGGCTACACCTTC | CASSEGTGGIWRGYTF
. | 16 | TRBJ1-4 | TRBV4-2 | . | TGTGCCAGCAGCCCCGACTATACGGCAACTAATGAAAAACTGTTTTTT | CASSPDYTATNEKLFF
once | 16 | TRBJ1-1 | TRBV3-1/TRBV3-2 | . | TGTGCCAGCAGCCCCCGGGAGGGCTCGGTGAACACTGAAGCTTTCTTT | CASSPREGSVNTEAFF
. | 13 | TRBJ1-2 | TRBV28 | . | TGTGCCAGCAGTCGAACAGGAGTCTATGGCTACACCTTC | CASSRTGVYGYTF
. | 14 | TRBJ2-7 | TRBV7-2 | . | TGTGCCAGCAGCCTCCGGGACGGGACCTACGAGCAGTACTTC | CASSLRDGTYEQYF
. | 16 | TRBJ1-1 | TRBV15 | . | TGTGCCACCAGCAGAGTCCGTCCCATGGGTCTCACTGAAGCTTTCTTT | CATSRVRPMGLTEAFF
. | 16 | TRBJ2-1 | TRBV24-1 | TRBD1 | TGTGCCACCAGTGACCCCGGACAGGGGGCGGACAATGAGCAGTTCTTC | CATSDPGQGADNEQFF
once | 13 | TRBJ1-1 | TRBV29-1 | . | TGCAGCGCCGAGGACAGCCCCAACACTGAAGCTTTCTTT | CSAEDSPNTEAFF
. | 15 | TRBJ1-3 | TRBV4-2 | . | TGTGCCAGCAGCCAAGACGCAGGCTCTGGAAACACCATATATTTT | CASSQDAGSGNTIYF
. | 15 | TRBJ1-1 | TRBV27 | TRBD1 | TGTGCCAGCAGCATGATCAGGGGGCTGGACACTGAAGCTTTCTTT | CASSMIRGLDTEAFF